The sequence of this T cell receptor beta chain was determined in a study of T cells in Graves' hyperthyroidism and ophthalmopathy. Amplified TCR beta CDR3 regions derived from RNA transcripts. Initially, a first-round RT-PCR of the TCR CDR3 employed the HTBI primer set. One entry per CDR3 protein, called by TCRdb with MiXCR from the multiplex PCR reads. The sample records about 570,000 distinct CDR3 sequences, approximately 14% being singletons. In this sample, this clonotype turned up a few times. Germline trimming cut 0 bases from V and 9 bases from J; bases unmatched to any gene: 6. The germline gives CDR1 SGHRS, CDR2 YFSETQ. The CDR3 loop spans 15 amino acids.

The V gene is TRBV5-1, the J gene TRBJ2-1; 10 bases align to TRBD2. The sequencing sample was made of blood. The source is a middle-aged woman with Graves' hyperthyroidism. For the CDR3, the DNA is TGCGCCAGCAGCTTGGACCTAGCGGGAGATATTGAGCAGTTCTTC. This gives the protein CASSLDLAGDIEQFF.